A single sample gave rise to the 24 T cell receptor beta chains below, sequenced in a study of memory CD4+ T cells and cytomegalovirus serostatus. Clones were read by immunoSEQ multiplex PCR, and TCRdb kept only the in-frame ones, dropping some. The table records around 60,000 clones, 75% to 85% of them present only once. Single viable CD3+CD4+CD8-CD45RO+ cells were sorted as the memory CD4+ T cells. Sequenced material: memory CD4+ T cells from blood. These TCRs come from an adult in good health and CMV-seronegative.

CDR3 bases: TGTGCCAGCAGTGGGGAGTGGGGGGCAGGCTATGGCTACACCTTC. Translating it yields CASSGEWGAGYGYTF. The chain links TRBV6-1 to TRBJ1-2; perhaps TRBD1 as D (6 bases). The CDR3 contains 15 residues. Germline loops: CDR1 MNHNS, CDR2 SASEGT. Trimming pared 4 bases from V and 4 bases from J, leaving 16 bases between.

The CDR3 DNA sequence: TGTGCCAGCAGTTCACGGCGCGACGAGCAGTACTTC. Translating gives CASSSRRDEQYF. The chain couples TRBV6-5 to TRBJ2-7; no clear D. Trimming stripped 4 bases from V and 5 bases from J, with 9 bases between. This CDR3 region has 12 residues. Germline V CDR1 and CDR2: MNHEY, SVGAGI.

The chain carries TRBV7-8 and TRBJ2-5; no clear D gene. Germline V lookup: CDR1 SGHVS, CDR2 FQNEAQ. The CDR3 contains 13 residues. V lost 4 bases, J lost 5 bases, and 11 bases lay in between. The CDR3 protein is CASSSVVRETQYF. The CDR3 region has the DNA TGTGCCAGCAGCTCGGTTGTGAGGGAGACCCAGTACTTC.

The gene calls are TRBV9 and TRBJ2-5; TRBD2 agrees at 7 bases. The CDR3 is 14 amino acids. Germline V lookup: CDR1 SGDLS, CDR2 YYNGEE. J lost 5 bases, V lost 3 bases, and 7 bases had no gene match. CDR3 residues: CASSDLGGGETQYF. Here the CDR3 DNA reads TGTGCCAGCAGCGACCTTGGGGGGGGTGAGACCCAGTACTTC.

The V gene is TRBV5-1, the J gene TRBJ2-1; D may correspond to TRBD1 or TRBD2 (5 bases each). Looked up from germline, CDR1 is SGHRS and CDR2 is YFSETQ. This CDR3 is 15 amino acids long. Trimming took 0 bases from V and 2 from J, leaving 9 bases between them. The CDR3 protein is CASSLGGIAYNEQFF. The CDR3 nucleotides read TGCGCCAGCAGCTTGGGGGGGATTGCCTACAATGAGCAGTTCTTC.

The CDR3, as DNA: TGCGCCAGCAGCCCAACTAGCGGGACCGGGTCTTTCGAGCAGTACTTC. Its protein product is CASSPTSGTGSFEQYF. This chain links TRBV5-1 with TRBJ2-7; TRBD2 matches 10 bases. The V and J ends lost 4 bases and 6 bases, in that order; junction bases with no gene match: 13. Germline lookup yields CDR1 SGHRS and CDR2 YFSETQ. The CDR3 runs 16 residues.

This chain joins TRBV7-2 and TRBJ1-2; no clear D gene. With 8 bases removed from V and 3 bases from J, the gap between germline ends came to 16 bases. The CDR3 length is 14 residues. Germline CDR1 is SGHTA and CDR2 is FQGNSA. CDR3 DNA: TGTGCCAGCGGAAGGGCAGGTTCCGACTATGGCTACACCTTC. It specifies CASGRAGSDYGYTF.

As to this clone: One end of the junction does not line up with germline, which may come from a read error. The chain carries TRBV2 and TRBJ2-7, with 8 bases fitting TRBD2. Germline V CDR1 and CDR2: SNHLY, FYNNEI. This CDR3 comprises 13 residues. The CDR3 nucleotides read TGTGCCAGCAGTGGCACGGTCCGGGACGGGAGGGACTTC. Translating it yields CASSGTVRDGRDF.

The J gene is TRBJ1-3, the V gene TRBV18, with D uncertain. Between the trimmed V and J ends, which lost 10 bases and 8 bases, there was a span of 15 bases. Germline V gene data show CDR1 as KGHSH and CDR2 as LQKENI. The CDR3 sequence is 12 residues long. CDR3 amino acids: CATRTDSDTIYF. The CDR3 DNA reads TGTGCCACCCGAACCGATTCGGACACCATATATTTT.

The chain joins TRBV19 to TRBJ1-1; no firm D call. The CDR3 is made up of 11 amino acids. Germline CDR1 LNHDA, CDR2 SQIVND (reference sequence). V shed 7 bases and J shed 6 bases, with 9 bases lying between them. The CDR3 DNA is TGTGCCAGTACCAGGCTTGCTGAAGCTTTCTTT. This codes for CASTRLAEAFF.

V gene TRBV7-2 combines with J gene TRBJ2-1; 9 nucleotides agree with TRBD2. The V and J ends lost 3 bases and 6 bases, in that order; junction bases with no gene match: 3. Germline CDR1 and CDR2: SGHTA and FQGNSA. This CDR3 spans 14 amino acids. The CDR3 here is CASSFGGGGNEQFF. The DNA of the CDR3 is TGTGCCAGCAGCTTCGGCGGGGGGGGCAATGAGCAGTTCTTC.

The chain couples TRBV10-2 to TRBJ1-5; D not certain. Trimming took off 10 bases at V and 2 bases at J, with 9 bases between the two ends. CDR1 is WSHSY and CDR2 is SAAADI in the germline V gene. This CDR3 comprises 12 residues. In nucleotides, the CDR3 is TGCGCCACCGCCAAGGGCAATCAGCCCCAGCATTTT. Its translation is CATAKGNQPQHF.

This sequence joins TRBV4-2 and TRBJ2-1; 9 positions agree with TRBD2. J gave up 5 bases and V 0 bases, and 17 bases lay outside the gene matches. Germline V gives CDR1 LGHNA, CDR2 YNFKEQ. The CDR3 totals 20 residues. The DNA for the CDR3 is TGTGCCAGCAGCCAAGATCGGGGGACTAGCCTTTTTCAGGGGGACAATGAGCAGTTCTTC. Translated, it gives CASSQDRGTSLFQGDNEQFF.

The V gene is TRBV6-6, the J gene TRBJ1-1, with a weak D call TRBD1 (5 bases). CDR1 is MNHNY, CDR2 SVGAGI, per germline (reference sequence). The germline V and J ends were trimmed by 4 bases and 1 base, with 7 bases remaining between them. There are 13 residues in the CDR3. The DNA of the CDR3 is TGTGCCAGCAGTTCCGGGACGAACACTGAAGCTTTCTTT. Its protein is CASSSGTNTEAFF.

This chain uses TRBV23-1 with TRBJ1-5; no reliable D call. TRBV23-1 is flagged as an ORF with uncertain function. CDR3 length equals 14 residues. With 5 bases removed from V and 4 bases from J, the gap between germline ends came to 12 bases. CDR3: CASSKGRENQPQHF. The CDR3 coding sequence is TGCGCCAGCAGTAAGGGTAGGGAGAATCAGCCCCAGCATTTT.

V usage is TRBV18 and J usage is TRBJ2-5, with TRBD2 matching 16 bases. Germline V lookup: CDR1 KGHSH, CDR2 LQKENI. V shed 5 bases, J shed 1 base, and the junction held 7 bases outside the gene matches. The CDR3 runs to 18 residues. The CDR3 DNA follows: TGTGCCAGCTCAGCTGGGACTAGCGGGAGGGCTTCCCAAGAGACCCAGTACTTC. Its translation is CASSAGTSGRASQETQYF.

This clone was observed once. This chain connects TRBV7-2 to TRBJ2-6; D is unresolved. V lost 0 bases to trimming and J lost 0 bases, with 12 bases between them. In germline, CDR1 is SGHTA, CDR2 FQGNSA. The CDR3 runs to 18 residues. The CDR3, as DNA: TGTGCCAGCAGCTTAGCGCGCTCGGTCCTCTCTGGGGCCAACGTCCTGACTTTC. Protein: CASSLARSVLSGANVLTF.

The CDR3 here is CACHEGRALNEQFF. The CDR3 region has the DNA TGTGCCTGCCACGAGGGCAGGGCCTTAAATGAGCAGTTCTTC. This chain uses TRBV28 with TRBJ2-1; D is possibly TRBD1 or TRBD2 (5 bases each). The CDR3 covers 14 residues. The V gene lost 11 bases and the J gene lost 7 bases, with 21 bases spanning the gap. Germline CDR1 reads MDHEN; CDR2 reads SYDVKM. The full variable domain, rest sourced from reference TRBV28 and TRBJ2-1, is DVKVTQSSRYLVKRTGEKVFLECVQDMDHENMFWYRQDPGLGLRLIYFSYDVKMKEKGDIPEGYSVSREKKERFSLILESASTNQTSMYLCACHEGRALNEQFFGPGTRLTVL.

This clone was detected only a few times. V and J are TRBV28 and TRBJ2-5, with a tentative D call TRBD1 (6 bases). The CDR3 totals 13 residues. With 6 bases removed from V and 3 bases from J, the gap between germline ends came to 11 bases. Germline V gene lookup returns CDR1 MDHEN and CDR2 SYDVKM. This CDR3 is CASRSTGKETQYF. In nucleotides, the CDR3 is TGTGCCAGCAGAAGTACAGGGAAAGAGACCCAGTACTTC.

The chain recombines TRBV7-3 with TRBJ1-6, with D possibly TRBD1 on 6 matching bases. The V gene's germline CDR1 is SGHTA and CDR2 FQGTGA. CDR3 length: 15 residues. Trimming removed 2 bases from V and 6 bases from J, with 11 bases in between. The CDR3 protein is CASSLGGGRNSPLHF. CDR3 in DNA: TGTGCCAGCAGCTTAGGCGGGGGCCGTAATTCACCCCTCCACTTT.

This rearrangement joins TRBV9 to TRBJ2-6; D not resolved. There are 15 residues in the CDR3. V dropped 4 bases and J dropped 0 bases, with 8 bases sitting between them. Germline V gene sequence: CDR1 SGDLS, CDR2 YYNGEE. CDR3 DNA sequence: TGTGCCAGCAGCCTGATGAGCTCTGGGGCCAACGTCCTGACTTTC. Protein sequence: CASSLMSSGANVLTF.

The gene calls are TRBV10-3 and TRBJ2-5; a weak D match, TRBD2 (6 bases). V lost 4 bases to trimming and J lost 4 bases, with 16 bases between them. This CDR3 has 15 residues. The germline CDR1 and CDR2 sequences are ENHRY and SYGVKD. The CDR3 bases are TGTGCCATCAGTGTAGGACTACCGGGCCGAGAGACCCAGTACTTC. Its protein is CAISVGLPGRETQYF.

This chain uses TRBV5-6 with TRBJ1-1; 8 bases align to TRBD1. CDR3 size: 16 residues. Per germline, CDR1 SGHDT and CDR2 YYEEEE. J gave up 3 bases and V 4 bases, and 11 bases lay outside the gene matches. This chain's CDR3 is CASSHLRQGPYTEAFF. CDR3 bases: TGTGCCAGCAGCCACCTGAGACAGGGGCCCTACACTGAAGCTTTCTTT.

The CDR3: CASGRGVTEQYF. The CDR3 DNA sequence: TGTGCCAGCGGCCGTGGGGTAACTGAGCAGTACTTC. The rearrangement uses TRBV6-5 and TRBJ2-7; D not certain. CDR3 size: 12 residues. Germline-derived CDR1 and CDR2 are MNHEY and SVGAGI. V lost 8 bases to trimming and J lost 7 bases, with 15 bases between them.